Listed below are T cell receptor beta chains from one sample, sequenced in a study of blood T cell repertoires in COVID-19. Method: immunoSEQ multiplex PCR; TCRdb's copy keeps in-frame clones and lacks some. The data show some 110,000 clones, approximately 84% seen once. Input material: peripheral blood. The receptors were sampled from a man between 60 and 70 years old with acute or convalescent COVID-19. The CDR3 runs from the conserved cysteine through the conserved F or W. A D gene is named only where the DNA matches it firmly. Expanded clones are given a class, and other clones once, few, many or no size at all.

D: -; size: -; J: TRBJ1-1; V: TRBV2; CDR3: CASLRGGVLGTEAFF; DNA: TGTGCCAGCCTTAGGGGCGGGGTATTGGGCACTGAAGCTTTCTTT
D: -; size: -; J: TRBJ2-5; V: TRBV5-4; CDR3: CASTWNGGWETQYF; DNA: TGTGCCAGCACCTGGAACGGAGGATGGGAGACCCAGTACTTC
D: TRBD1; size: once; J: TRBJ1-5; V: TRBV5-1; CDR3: CASSLGAGGNNQPQHF; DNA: TGCGCCAGCAGCTTGGGGGCAGGGGGGAACAATCAGCCCCAGCATTTT
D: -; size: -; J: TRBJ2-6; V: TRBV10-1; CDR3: CASSDGGRASAGANVLTF; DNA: TGCGCCAGCAGTGATGGGGGCAGGGCATCCGCTGGGGCCAACGTCCTGACTTTC
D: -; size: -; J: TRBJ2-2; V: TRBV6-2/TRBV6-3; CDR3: CASSYSIATGELFF; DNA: TGTGCCAGCAGTTACTCGATAGCGACCGGGGAGCTGTTTTTT
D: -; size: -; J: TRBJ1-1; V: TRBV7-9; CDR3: CASSLVTEGTEAFF; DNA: TGTGCCAGCAGCTTAGTCACAGAAGGTACTGAAGCTTTCTTT
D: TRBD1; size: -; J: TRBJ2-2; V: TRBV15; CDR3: CATSRPGVLQGASGELFF; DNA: TGTGCCACCAGCAGGCCGGGAGTCCTCCAGGGGGCCTCCGGGGAGCTGTTTTTT
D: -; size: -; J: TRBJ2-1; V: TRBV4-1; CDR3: CASSQSGSGGEQFF; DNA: TGCGCCAGCAGCCAGTCCGGTTCCGGGGGTGAGCAGTTCTTC
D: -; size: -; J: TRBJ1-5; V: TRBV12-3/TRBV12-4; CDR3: CASSFGVQPQHF; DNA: TGTGCCAGCAGTTTTGGAGTCCAGCCCCAGCATTTT
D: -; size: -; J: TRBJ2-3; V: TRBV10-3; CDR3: CAIRGGREGDTQYF; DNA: TGTGCCATACGAGGAGGCCGAGAAGGAGATACGCAGTATTTT
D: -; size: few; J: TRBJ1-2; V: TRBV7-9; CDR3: CASSKGEGGYTF; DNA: TGTGCCAGCAGCAAAGGAGAGGGTGGCTACACCTTC
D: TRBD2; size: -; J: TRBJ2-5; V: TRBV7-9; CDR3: CASSLVSGRAGETQYF; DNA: TGTGCCAGCAGCTTAGTTAGCGGGAGGGCCGGAGAGACCCAGTACTTC
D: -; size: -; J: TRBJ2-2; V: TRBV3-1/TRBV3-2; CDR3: CASSQARGELFF; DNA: TGTGCCAGCAGCCAAGCTCGCGGGGAGCTGTTTTTT
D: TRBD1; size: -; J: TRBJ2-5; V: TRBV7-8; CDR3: CASSPRQGSVETQYF; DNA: TGTGCCAGCAGCCCCCGACAGGGAAGCGTAGAGACCCAGTACTTC
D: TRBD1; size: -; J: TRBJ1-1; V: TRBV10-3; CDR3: CAIKLTGGRDTEAFF; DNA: TGTGCCATCAAGTTAACAGGGGGCAGGGACACTGAAGCTTTCTTT
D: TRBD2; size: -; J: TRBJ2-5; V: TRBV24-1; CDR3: CATSDLRGGTETQYF; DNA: TGTGCCACCAGTGATTTGCGGGGGGGAACGGAGACCCAGTACTTC
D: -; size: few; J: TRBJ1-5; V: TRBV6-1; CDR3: CASSERLRGSNQPQHF; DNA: TGTGCCAGCAGTGAACGTCTGAGAGGTAGCAATCAGCCCCAGCATTTT
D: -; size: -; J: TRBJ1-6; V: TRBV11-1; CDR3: CASSRDSRAIHF; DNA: TGTGCCAGCAGTCGGGACTCCCGAGCTATCCACTTT
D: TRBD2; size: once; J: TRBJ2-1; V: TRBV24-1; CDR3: CATSDWTSGNLNYNEQFF; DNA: TGTGCCACCAGTGATTGGACTAGCGGAAATCTAAATTACAATGAGCAGTTCTTC
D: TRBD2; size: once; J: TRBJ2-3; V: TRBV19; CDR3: CASRELGTRGTDTQYF; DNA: TGTGCCAGTAGGGAACTAGGGACTAGGGGCACAGATACGCAGTATTTT
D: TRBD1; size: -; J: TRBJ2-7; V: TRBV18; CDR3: CASSPSQGAGYEQYF; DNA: TGTGCCAGCTCACCAAGTCAGGGGGCGGGCTACGAGCAGTACTTC
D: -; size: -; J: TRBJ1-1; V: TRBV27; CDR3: CASSWRDGEAFF; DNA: TGTGCCAGCAGTTGGCGGGACGGGGAAGCTTTCTTT
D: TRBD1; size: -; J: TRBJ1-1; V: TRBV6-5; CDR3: CASSYSSGGTEAFF; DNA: TGTGCCAGCAGTTACTCATCAGGGGGGACTGAAGCTTTCTTT
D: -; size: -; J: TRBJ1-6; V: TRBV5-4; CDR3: CASSLAGGNNSPLHF; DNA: TGTGCCAGCAGCTTGGCCGGGGGGAACAATTCACCCCTCCACTTT
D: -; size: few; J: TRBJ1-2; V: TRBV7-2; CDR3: CASSLVRGKFKNYGYTF; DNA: TGTGCCAGCAGCTTAGTGAGGGGGAAATTCAAAAACTATGGCTACACCTTC
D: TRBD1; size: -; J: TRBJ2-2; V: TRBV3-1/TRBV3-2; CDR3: CASSQGLGTANTGELFF; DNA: TGTGCCAGCAGCCAGGGTCTTGGGACAGCAAACACCGGGGAGCTGTTTTTT
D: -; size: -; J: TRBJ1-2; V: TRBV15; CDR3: CATSRGVGGIYGYTF; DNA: TGTGCCACCAGCAGAGGTGTAGGAGGAATCTATGGCTACACCTTC
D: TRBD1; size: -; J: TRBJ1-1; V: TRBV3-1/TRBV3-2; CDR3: CASSWDRLSTEAFF; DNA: TGTGCCAGCAGCTGGGACAGGCTGAGTACTGAAGCTTTCTTT
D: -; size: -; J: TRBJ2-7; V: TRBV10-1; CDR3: CASSGSIYEQYF; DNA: TGCGCCAGCAGCGGGTCCATCTACGAGCAGTACTTC
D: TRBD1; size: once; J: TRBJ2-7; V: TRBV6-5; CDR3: CASSYAITGAPREQYF; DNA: TGTGCCAGCAGTTACGCTATTACAGGGGCCCCCAGGGAGCAGTACTTC
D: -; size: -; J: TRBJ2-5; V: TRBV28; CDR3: CASSFPGSQETQYF; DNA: TGTGCCAGCAGTTTTCCGGGGTCTCAAGAGACCCAGTACTTC
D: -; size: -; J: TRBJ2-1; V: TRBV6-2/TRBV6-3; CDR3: CASSPPTLRAQNNNNEQFF; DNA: TGTGCCAGCAGTCCCCCGACTCTACGAGCGCAGAATAACAACAATGAGCAGTTCTTC